This T cell receptor beta chain was captured in a study of cytomegalovirus exposure and HLA in healthy donors. General study findings and limits: Reports described diagnosis of cytomegalovirus status by the classifier as highly specific and sensitive. V segments that were indistinguishable, TRBV6-2 and TRBV6-3 among them, were omitted from analysis. A later analysis by the authors found several of the most significant clusters apparently linked to common viral pathogens.

Regarding donors, all were healthy bone marrow donors. The primer mix had 60 Vbeta and 13 Jbeta primers. Here immunoSEQ multiplex PCR was the method, and the copy in TCRdb shows in-frame clones only, minus some. The sample comprises around 140,000 clones, 77% of which are singletons, and roughly 4.3% rests with the top ten. V was clipped by 5 bases and J by 0 bases, with 26 bases between them. Germline values: CDR1 SGHAT, CDR2 FQNNGV. The CDR3 sequence is 19 residues long. As concerns this clone: Its antigen remains unknown.

This rearrangement joins TRBV11-2 to TRBJ2-7, with D perhaps TRBD2 (5 bases). This receptor was identified in a male donor in good health and CMV-seronegative. The sample taken for sequencing was PBMCs. The CDR3 coding sequence is TGTGCCAGCAGCCCGCGACACCAGACACTAGGCCGGGTCTCCTACGAGCAGTACTTC. Encoded protein: CASSPRHQTLGRVSYEQYF.